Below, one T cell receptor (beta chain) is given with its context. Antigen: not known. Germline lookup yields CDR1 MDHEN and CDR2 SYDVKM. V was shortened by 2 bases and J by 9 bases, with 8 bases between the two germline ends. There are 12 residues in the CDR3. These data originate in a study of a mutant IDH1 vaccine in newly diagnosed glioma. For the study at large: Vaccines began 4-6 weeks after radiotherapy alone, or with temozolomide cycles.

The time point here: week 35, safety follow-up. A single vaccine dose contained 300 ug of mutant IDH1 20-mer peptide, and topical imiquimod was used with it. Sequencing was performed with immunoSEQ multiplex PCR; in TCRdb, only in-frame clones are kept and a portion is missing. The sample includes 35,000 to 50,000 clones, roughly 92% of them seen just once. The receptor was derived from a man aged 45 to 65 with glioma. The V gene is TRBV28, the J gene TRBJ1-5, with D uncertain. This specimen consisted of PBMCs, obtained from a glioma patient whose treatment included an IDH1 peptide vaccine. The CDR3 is CASSLPPRPQHF. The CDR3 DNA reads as TGTGCCAGCAGTTTACCCCCCCGGCCCCAGCATTTT.